One sample yielded the 2 T cell receptor beta chains listed below, sequenced in a study of blood T cell repertoires in COVID-19. Profiling relied on immunoSEQ multiplex PCR, and the TCRdb table lists in-frame clones only, not all of them. This table has 140,000 or so clones, approximately 89% appearing once. The sample was peripheral blood. Receptors originate from a woman aged 45-65 years with acute or convalescent COVID-19.

The V gene is TRBV30, the J gene TRBJ1-4; weak D call: TRBD1 (6 bases). The V end lost 0 bases, the J end lost 3 bases, and 11 bases lay between the germline ends. Per the germline V gene, CDR1 is GTSNPN and CDR2 is SVGIG (reference sequence). This CDR3 is 15 amino acids long. CDR3 residues: CAWSVDSVPNEKLFF. The CDR3 nucleotides are TGTGCCTGGAGTGTGGACAGTGTTCCTAATGAAAAACTGTTTTTT.

V and J are TRBV10-1 and TRBJ2-1; no reliable D call. Germline V gene lookup returns CDR1 WNHNN and CDR2 SYGVQD (reference sequence). The CDR3 is 14 amino acids. The CDR3 region is CAPKSRPRYNEQFF. In DNA, the CDR3 is TGCGCGCCCAAAAGCCGTCCTCGCTACAATGAGCAGTTCTTC.